Below, one T cell receptor (beta chain) is given with its context. This clonotype was observed many times. The clone's antigen remains unknown. The input lacks base qualities; no much larger clone sits a single base away. The method behind the library was 5' RACE. The reads were generated on a NextSeq 500. To correct for sequencing error and PCR bias, the TCR library protocol tagged individual cDNA molecules with unique molecular identifiers. TCR alpha and beta chains were both sequenced, and the abundances of alpha and beta sequences in each sample were closely correlated with each other. The authors' pipeline ran thus. V gene, J gene and CDR3 annotation of TCR sequences was performed with Decombinator V4. TCRs were defined as expanded if a significant change between any two time points was detected under a Poisson model with p below 0.0001. TCR abundances were normalised to the total number of TCRs sequenced per sample and were expressed as counts per million. TRAV1-2 paired with TRAJ12, TRAJ20 or TRAJ33 defined MAIT TCRs, while TRAV10 paired with TRAJ18 defined iNKT TCRs. VDJdb, accessed 1 November 2021, was searched for CMV, EBV and SARS-CoV-2 annotated TCRs, excluding TCRs annotated for multiple antigens. The raw public data were reprocessed by TCRdb itself: fastp quality trimming at Q25, MiXCR clonotype calling, in-frame beta chains only. Each entry is one CDR3 protein sequence, shown with its most common DNA and genes. These V and J calls are TCRdb output, not the study's own analysis. Within this sample are under 80,000 distinct CDR3 sequences, with roughly 10% of them counted one time only. The ten largest clones take up 3% to 4.5% of the sample.

The sample comes from a study of early T cells in non-severe SARS-CoV-2 infection (dated by TCRdb to about 2021). Regarding the research as a whole: Because TCR sequencing relied on bulk RNA taken from unsorted whole blood, pairing of alpha and beta chains was not possible. General conclusions and limits of the study: VDJdb matching was skewed toward anti-spike CD8 responses and likely underestimated virus-specific expansions by missing private and CD4 specificities.

In the germline V gene (reference sequence), CDR1 corresponds to LGHDT and CDR2 to YNNKEL. Clipping removes 4 bases from V and 4 bases from J, with 13 as the unmatched junction base count. Spanning cysteine to phenylalanine, the CDR3 consists of 16 amino acids. CDR3 DNA only is kept here, 48 bases in frame from base 1. Set within a cohort of healthcare workers in London, UK, this nested case-control study involved weekly PCR testing of nasopharyngeal swabs along with blood sampling. Healthcare workers were recruited during the week of the UK lockdown, between 23 and 31 March 2020, and followed weekly for up to roughly 15 weeks.

Sequencing input: whole blood. The receptor was derived from an adult who was a healthcare worker with PCR-confirmed SARS-CoV-2 infection or an uninfected control (not recorded which). The rearrangement combines TRBV3-1 with TRBJ2-7; 7 of the junction bases match TRBD1. The DNA is as follows: TGTGCCAGCAGCCCTGACCTGGCAGGGGGTGAGTACGAGCAGTACTTC. This encodes CASSPDLAGGEYEQYF.